A selection of T cell receptor beta chains follows, all from one sample in a study of T cells in Graves' hyperthyroidism and ophthalmopathy. In TCRdb, the multiplex PCR reads were re-called with MiXCR into one record per CDR3 protein. Of 450,000 to 650,000 distinct CDR3 sequences in the sample, 12% to 15% were seen once. The source material was blood. The receptor set was obtained from a woman in her late teens or twenties with Graves' ophthalmopathy. CDR3s include the opening cysteine and the closing phenylalanine or tryptophan. The order of the fields is D gene, J gene, clone size, V gene, CDR3 protein, CDR3 DNA. D genes are given only for firm matches. Part of the rows lack a size; the others show once, few, many or a class for expanded clones.

>.|TRBJ2-3|few|TRBV10-3
CAISPQGGGTDTQYF
TGTGCCATCAGCCCACAGGGAGGGGGCACAGATACGCAGTATTTT
>.|TRBJ2-1|many|TRBV7-9
CASSRETGWSEQFF
TGTGCCAGCAGCCGAGAAACCGGGTGGTCTGAGCAGTTCTTC
>.|TRBJ2-4|many|TRBV6-2/TRBV6-3
CASSYSSKNIQYF
TGTGCCAGCAGTTACTCGAGCAAAAACATTCAGTACTTC
>.|TRBJ1-6|few|TRBV20-1
CGSPTEGRVDSPLHF
TGCGGGAGCCCGACTGAGGGTCGGGTTGATTCACCCCTCCACTTT
>.|TRBJ2-1|.|TRBV20-1
CSAPPLTREQFF
TGCAGTGCTCCCCCTCTAACGAGAGAGCAGTTCTTC
>.|TRBJ1-2|few|TRBV7-3
CASSPTEGWVGYTF
TGTGCCAGCAGCCCCACGGAGGGGTGGGTGGGCTACACCTTC
>TRBD1|TRBJ2-5|.|TRBV7-2
CASSLGTGGAGASFLLRETQYF
TGTGCCAGCAGCCTCGGGACAGGGGGCGCTGGGGCTAGTTTTCTTCTGAGAGAGACCCAGTACTTC
>TRBD2|TRBJ2-7|many|TRBV24-1
CATSDLRLNEREGFHSGEQYF
TGTGCCACCAGTGACCTGAGGTTGAATGAGCGGGAGGGCTTTCACTCGGGAGAGCAGTACTTC
>.|TRBJ2-2|.|TRBV11-3
CASSPVKSGTGELFF
TGTGCCAGCAGCCCGGTAAAAAGCGGCACCGGGGAGCTGTTTTTT
>.|TRBJ1-5|many|TRBV2
CASSVGVGQPQHF
TGTGCCAGCAGTGTAGGGGTGGGACAGCCCCAGCATTTT
>.|TRBJ2-1|many|TRBV6-2/TRBV6-3
CASSYPSQEQFF
TGTGCCAGCAGTTACCCTAGTCAGGAGCAGTTCTTC
>TRBD2|TRBJ2-2|few|TRBV6-1
CASTRLAGEGTGELFF
TGTGCCAGCACCCGACTAGCGGGAGAGGGGACCGGGGAGCTGTTTTTT
>TRBD1|TRBJ1-1|.|TRBV27
CASSTIPGQFMNTEAFF
TGTGCCAGCAGTACGATCCCGGGACAGTTTATGAACACTGAAGCTTTCTTT
>.|TRBJ1-3|many|TRBV6-6
CASSYSSPGVAGNTIYF
TGTGCCAGCAGTTACTCGTCACCAGGGGTGGCTGGAAACACCATATATTTT
>TRBD1|TRBJ2-1|few|TRBV4-3
CASSQVVRGHNEQFF
TGCGCCAGCAGCCAAGTGGTCAGGGGGCACAATGAGCAGTTCTTC
>.|TRBJ1-1|many|TRBV5-1
CASSTGTVGTEAFF
TGCGCCAGCAGCACCGGGACGGTGGGCACTGAAGCTTTCTTT
>.|TRBJ2-5|.|TRBV7-9
CARLTGRTQETQYF
TGTGCCAGGTTGACCGGACGGACTCAAGAGACCCAGTACTTC
>.|TRBJ2-5|.|TRBV5-4
CASSQPGAQETQYF
TGTGCCAGCAGCCAGCCCGGGGCCCAAGAGACCCAGTACTTC
>TRBD2|TRBJ2-1|few|TRBV10-3
CAISAGLAVNEQFF
TGTGCCATCAGTGCGGGACTAGCAGTCAATGAGCAGTTCTTC
>TRBD1|TRBJ2-7|many|TRBV10-3
CAISLGQGVGHEQYF
TGTGCCATCAGTCTGGGACAGGGGGTAGGTCACGAGCAGTACTTC
>TRBD2|TRBJ2-5|.|TRBV7-2
CASSHGTSGRSGETQYF
TGTGCCAGCAGCCACGGGACTAGCGGGAGATCGGGAGAGACCCAGTACTTC
>.|TRBJ2-1|many|TRBV7-2
CASSLYSGSNYNEQFF
TGTGCCAGCAGCTTATATTCCGGGAGTAACTACAATGAGCAGTTCTTC
>TRBD1|TRBJ1-1|.|TRBV5-1
CASSFRRQGGTEAFF
TGCGCCAGCAGCTTCCGAAGACAGGGAGGCACTGAAGCTTTCTTT
>.|TRBJ2-1|many|TRBV11-2
CASSLDGSGINEQFF
TGTGCCAGCAGCTTAGATGGCTCAGGCATTAATGAGCAGTTCTTC
>TRBD1|TRBJ2-7|few|TRBV5-5
CASAIGGQGGYEQYF
TGTGCCAGCGCCATAGGGGGACAGGGGGGTTACGAGCAGTACTTC
>TRBD1|TRBJ2-3|many|TRBV29-1
CSATGDGTDTQYF
TGCAGCGCGACAGGGGACGGGACAGATACGCAGTATTTT
>.|TRBJ1-1|once|TRBV2
CASSLFTGGEAFF
TGTGCCAGCAGCTTATTTACGGGTGGTGAAGCTTTCTTT
>.|TRBJ2-2|once|TRBV4-1
CASSLPPTRGDWTGELFF
TGCGCCAGCAGCCTCCCCCCCACCAGGGGAGATTGGACCGGGGAGCTGTTTTTT
>.|TRBJ2-2|few|TRBV11-3
CASSLVWSPNTGELFF
TGTGCCAGCAGCTTAGTTTGGAGTCCGAACACCGGGGAGCTGTTTTTT
>.|TRBJ2-1|few|TRBV9
CASSVASSGSYNEQFF
TGTGCCAGCAGCGTAGCTTCCAGCGGCTCCTACAATGAGCAGTTCTTC
>.|TRBJ2-1|.|TRBV20-1
CSARGGYSYNEQFF
TGCAGTGCTAGAGGCGGTTACTCCTACAATGAGCAGTTCTTC
>.|TRBJ2-7|many|TRBV18
CASSPDGEQYF
TGTGCCAGCTCACCAGATGGGGAGCAGTACTTC
>TRBD2|TRBJ2-3|.|TRBV4-1
CASSQEWLAGSPDTQYF
TGCGCCAGCAGCCAAGAGTGGCTAGCGGGATCTCCAGATACGCAGTATTTT
>TRBD1|TRBJ2-7|many|TRBV6-1
CASSTQGDEQYF
TGTGCCAGCAGTACACAGGGGGACGAGCAGTACTTC